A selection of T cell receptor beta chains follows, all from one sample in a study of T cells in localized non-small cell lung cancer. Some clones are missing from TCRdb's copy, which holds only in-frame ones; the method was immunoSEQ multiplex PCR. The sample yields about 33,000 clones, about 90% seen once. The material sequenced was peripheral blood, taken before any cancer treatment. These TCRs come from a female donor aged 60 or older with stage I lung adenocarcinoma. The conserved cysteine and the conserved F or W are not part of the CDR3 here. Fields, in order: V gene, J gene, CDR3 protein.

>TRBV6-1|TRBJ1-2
AGRGGRDIYGYT
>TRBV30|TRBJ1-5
AWSVLNGYSNQPQH
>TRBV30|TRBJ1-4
AWSSTRADEKLF
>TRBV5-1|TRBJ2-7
ASRSQATSYEQY
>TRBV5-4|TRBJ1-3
ASSLENTIY
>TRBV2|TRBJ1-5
ASSRQGGGQPQH
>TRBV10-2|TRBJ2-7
ASIDRDRISYEQY
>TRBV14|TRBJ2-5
ASTTYQETQY
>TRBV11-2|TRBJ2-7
ASSGARGGEQY
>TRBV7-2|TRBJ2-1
ASSGGDEQF
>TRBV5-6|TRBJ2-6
ASSLRSGANVLT
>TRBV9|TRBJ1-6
ASSVGAGGPSYNSPLH
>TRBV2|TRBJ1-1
ASSQSSHTEAF
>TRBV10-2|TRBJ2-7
ASSGSGLGLEQY
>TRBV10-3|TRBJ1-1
AIRGPGARGVAF
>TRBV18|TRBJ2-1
ASSPYQGSYNEQF
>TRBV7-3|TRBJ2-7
ASSGGDSYEQY
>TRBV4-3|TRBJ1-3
ASSPGGAGGSGNTIY
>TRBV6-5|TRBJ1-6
ASSYLPGADNSPLH
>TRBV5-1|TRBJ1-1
ASRYLTGGNTEAF
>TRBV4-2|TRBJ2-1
ASSRHSDTSIRDEQF
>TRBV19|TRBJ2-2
ASSISSGVSTGELF
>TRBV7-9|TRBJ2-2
ASSFGTDTGELF
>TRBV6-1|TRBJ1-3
ASSENFRKSGGNTIY
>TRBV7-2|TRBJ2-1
ASRARLAYNEQF
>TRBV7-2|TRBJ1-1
ASSLMGVNTEAF
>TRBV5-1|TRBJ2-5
ASSFDTGDSETQY
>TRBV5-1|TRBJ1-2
ASRIQGATNYGYT
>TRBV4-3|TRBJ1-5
ASSQEGGGNQPQH
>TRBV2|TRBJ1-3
ASSEALRDKGNTIY
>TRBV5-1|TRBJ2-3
ASSLNERRRGTDTQY
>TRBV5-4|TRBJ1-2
ASSRDRVGDGYT
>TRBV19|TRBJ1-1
ASSTGQGTEAF
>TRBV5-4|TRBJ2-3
ASSLYSSGTDTQY
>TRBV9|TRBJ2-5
ASSPRTGRGETQY
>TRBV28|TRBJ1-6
ASIKTGGRNSPLH
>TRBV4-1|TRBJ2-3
ASSQSSGGAPDTQY
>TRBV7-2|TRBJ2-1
ASSSSLAGEQF
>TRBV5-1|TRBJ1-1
ASSDTGGTTEAF
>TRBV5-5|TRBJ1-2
ASSLEGSFYGYT
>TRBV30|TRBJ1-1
AWSRSAPEAF
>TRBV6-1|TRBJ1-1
ASSATGTGGAGTEAF
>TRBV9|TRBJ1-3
ASSVAATLVATIY
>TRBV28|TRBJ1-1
ASSPLRNTEAF
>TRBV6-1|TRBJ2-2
ASSGQGSYTGELF
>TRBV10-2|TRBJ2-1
ASSGSGEQF
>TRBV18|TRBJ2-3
ASSLTSGGSVNTQY
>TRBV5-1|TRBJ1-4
ASSLRRGEGTNEKLF
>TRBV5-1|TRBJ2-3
ASSLAQRGPDTQY
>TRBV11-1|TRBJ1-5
ASSAGQGPLQPQH